These T cell receptor beta chains were read from a single sample in a study of CD8 T cells in ankylosing spondylitis. A single record per CDR3 protein comes from TCRdb applying MiXCR to the 5' RACE reads. The sample consists of some 100,000 distinct CDR3 sequences, about 7.7% of them appearing once. The sequenced sample consisted of blood, either unsorted or a sorted T cell fraction (not recorded which). Receptor source: a male donor with ankylosing spondylitis or in good health (not recorded which). Each CDR3 is given with its conserved first and last residue. A D gene is named only where the DNA matches it firmly. Some rows mark clone size as missing; the rest say once, few, many or name a class of expanded clone.

v_call	d_call	clone_size	j_call	cdr3_aa	cdr3_nt
TRBV14	NA	many	TRBJ2-3	CASSQGPGFAEDTQYF	TGTGCCAGCAGCCAAGGACCTGGGTTTGCAGAAGATACGCAGTATTTT
TRBV6-5	TRBD1	many	TRBJ2-7	CATSGTGTYEQYF	TGTGCCACCTCAGGGACAGGGACCTACGAGCAGTACTTC
TRBV12-3/TRBV12-4	TRBD1	many	TRBJ1-1	CASSRPGQGETEAFF	TGTGCCAGCAGCCGACCGGGACAGGGGGAGACTGAAGCTTTCTTT
TRBV29-1	NA	many	TRBJ2-7	CSVEWAYEQYF	TGCAGCGTTGAATGGGCCTACGAGCAGTACTTC
TRBV27	NA	many	TRBJ1-3	CASSLREDSSGNTIYF	TGTGCCAGCAGTTTAAGGGAGGACAGCTCTGGAAACACCATATATTTT
TRBV12-3/TRBV12-4	NA	many	TRBJ1-1	CASSLQVYTEAFF	TGTGCCAGCAGTTTACAGGTTTACACTGAAGCTTTCTTT
TRBV10-3	NA	many	TRBJ1-1	CAISGEMNTEAFF	TGTGCCATCAGTGGGGAGATGAACACTGAAGCTTTCTTT
TRBV4-2	TRBD2	many	TRBJ2-7	CASSRLAVSYEQYF	TGTGCCAGCAGCCGGCTAGCGGTCTCCTACGAGCAGTACTTC
TRBV7-3	TRBD1	many	TRBJ2-2	CASSSGQGLNTGELFF	TGTGCCAGCAGCTCGGGACAGGGGCTGAACACCGGGGAGCTGTTTTTT
TRBV6-2/TRBV6-3	NA	many	TRBJ2-5	CASSYQGPTQYF	TGTGCCAGCAGTTACCAGGGACCAACCCAGTACTTC
TRBV20-1	NA	many	TRBJ2-1	CSAGRGNEQFF	TGCAGTGCTGGCAGGGGAAATGAGCAGTTCTTC
TRBV7-2	TRBD2	many	TRBJ2-1	CASSLGTGTSLNEQFF	TGTGCCAGCAGCTTAGGTACTGGGACTAGCCTCAATGAGCAGTTCTTC
TRBV7-2	TRBD2	many	TRBJ2-1	CASSTLAGVYNEQFF	TGTGCCAGCAGTACTTTAGCGGGAGTTTACAATGAGCAGTTCTTC
TRBV9	NA	many	TRBJ2-2	CASSAFGTGELFF	TGTGCCAGCAGCGCGTTTGGCACCGGGGAGCTGTTTTTT
TRBV19	TRBD2	NA	TRBJ2-4	CASSKDGTSGKFIQYF	TGTGCCAGTAGTAAAGACGGGACTAGCGGGAAATTCATTCAGTACTTC
TRBV10-3	NA	many	TRBJ1-1	CAISEGGTREAFF	TGTGCCATCAGTGAGGGGGGGACGCGTGAAGCTTTCTTT
TRBV10-3	TRBD1	many	TRBJ2-5	CATGTGSTQYF	TGTGCCACCGGGACAGGGAGTACCCAGTACTTC
TRBV29-1	TRBD1	NA	TRBJ1-1	CSAAGQGGAFF	TGCAGCGCCGCGGGTCAGGGGGGAGCTTTCTTT
TRBV27	NA	many	TRBJ1-3	CASSASTGPPSGNTIYF	TGTGCCAGCAGTGCCTCCACAGGACCTCCCTCTGGAAACACCATATATTTT
TRBV6-5	NA	once	TRBJ1-2	CASSYGGGNGYTF	TGTGCCAGCAGTTACGGGGGGGGCAATGGCTACACCTTC
TRBV12-3/TRBV12-4	TRBD1	many	TRBJ2-7	CASTSGQTYEQYF	TGTGCCAGCACCTCGGGACAGACCTACGAGCAGTACTTC
TRBV7-2	NA	few	TRBJ2-3	CASSFRQPTDTQYF	TGTGCCAGCAGCTTCCGACAGCCCACAGATACGCAGTATTTT
TRBV20-1	NA	many	TRBJ2-7	CSARDFAEQYF	TGCAGTGCTAGAGATTTTGCCGAGCAGTACTTC
TRBV4-2	NA	many	TRBJ1-3	CASSPDGSGNTIYF	TGTGCCAGCAGCCCTGACGGCTCTGGAAACACCATATATTTT
TRBV12-3/TRBV12-4	NA	many	TRBJ2-1	CASSRTVHEQFF	TGTGCCAGCAGCCGGACAGTCCATGAGCAGTTCTTC
TRBV6-5	NA	NA	TRBJ2-5	CASSYSPGDQETQYF	TGTGCCAGCAGTTACTCCCCCGGGGACCAAGAGACCCAGTACTTC
TRBV9	NA	few	TRBJ2-1	CASSVDPRTSYNEQFF	TGTGCCAGCAGCGTAGATCCCCGTACCTCCTACAATGAGCAGTTCTTC
TRBV12-5	NA	many	TRBJ2-7	CASGAGGTFIPYEQYF	TGTGCTAGTGGTGCCGGCGGGACATTCATTCCCTACGAGCAGTACTTC